The next 28 T cell receptor beta chains were all read from a single sample in a study of T cell clonotyping in hematopoietic cell transplantation (dated by TCRdb to about 2021). The time point label, read with the paper, signifies: 100 days after allo-HCT. Receptors were amplified or captured by the immunoSEQ multiplex PCR assay. As stored in TCRdb, this immuneACCESS dataset retains in-frame rearrangements with V and J assigned. A fraction of the clones does not appear; measured against another copy, unresolved V genes explain less than half of the discrepancy, and the remainder lacks a known reason. In all, the sample holds more than 7,000 clones, and approximately 89% of those were seen once. More than 7% of the sample is taken by the ten largest. Specimen: PBMCs, collected 100 days after allogeneic stem cell transplant. These TCRs come from a male patient between 18 and 35 years old who had an allogeneic stem cell transplant from a related donor, so the T cells may come from the graft donor. Some clones in this sample may be carry-over from other donors' samples.

This chain links TRBV19 with TRBJ1-5, with 7 bases matching TRBD1. J lost 6 bases, V lost 3 bases, and 5 bases had no gene match. The germline V gene encodes CDR1 LNHDA and CDR2 SQIVND (reference sequence). CDR3 length: 14 amino acids. The CDR3 sequence: CASSMEGAGQPQHF. The CDR3 nucleotides are TGTGCCAGTAGTATGGAGGGGGCAGGTCAGCCCCAGCATTTT.

This clone came up a few times. This chain connects TRBV4-3 to TRBJ2-1; 9 nucleotides line up with TRBD2. CDR3 size: 16 residues. Germline V gene data show CDR1 as LGHNA and CDR2 as YSLEER. V shed 3 bases, J shed 4 bases, and the junction held 7 bases outside the gene matches. Here the CDR3 reads CASSQGLAGIYNEQFF. The DNA for the CDR3 is TGCGCCAGCAGCCAGGGCCTAGCGGGAATATACAATGAGCAGTTCTTC.

Comment on this clone: Compared with germline, one end of the junction differs, possibly owing to a read error. V gene TRBV7-7 combines with J gene TRBJ2-2, with D unresolved. CDR1 SSHAT and CDR2 FNYEAQ come from the germline V gene (reference sequence). CDR3 length: 14 amino acids. The CDR3 region has the DNA TGTGCTAGCAGCTTTGGACGGAACACCGGGGAGCTGTTTTTT. The encoded protein is CASSFGRNTGELFF.

This clone has more than one count but fewer than ten. The chain recombines TRBV7-9 with TRBJ2-4; D not resolved. The CDR3 length is 12 residues. V was pared by 0 bases and J by 11 bases, with 8 bases between. The germline CDR1 and CDR2 sequences are SEHNR and FQNEAQ (reference sequence). The CDR3 DNA reads as TGTGCCAGCAGCTTAGCGGATTATCTTCAGTACTTC. The encoded protein is CASSLADYLQYF. Together with reference TRBV7-9 and TRBJ2-4, the CDR3 gives the full variable domain: DTGVSQNPRHKITKRGQNVTFRCDPISEHNRLYWYRQTLGQGPEFLTYFQNEAQLEKSRLLSDRFSAERPKGSFSTLEIQRTEQGDSAMYLCASSLADYLQYFGAGTRLSVL.

The chain links TRBV27 to TRBJ2-7; 7 bases line up with TRBD1. With V trimmed by 6 bases and J by 0 bases, 8 bases remained unmatched. Looked up from germline, CDR1 is MNHEY and CDR2 is SMNVEV (reference sequence). This CDR3 is 15 amino acids long. CDR3 amino acids: CASSPTGALSYEQYV. DNA of the CDR3: TGTGCCAGCAGCCCCACAGGGGCCCTCTCCTACGAGCAGTACGTC.

This clone has more than one count but fewer than ten. The chain has TRBV11-2 and TRBJ2-2; TRBD2 matches at 7 bases. The CDR3 extends over 16 amino acids. Germline values: CDR1 SGHAT, CDR2 FQNNGV. Trimming took 0 bases from V and 7 from J; bases not matched to a gene: 8. CDR3 loop: CASSLDRASGIGELFF. CDR3 nucleotide sequence: TGTGCCAGCAGCTTAGATCGAGCTAGCGGAATCGGGGAGCTGTTTTTT.

The rearrangement uses TRBV29-1 and TRBJ1-1; D unclear. CDR3 length: 12 amino acids. Looked up from germline, CDR1 is SQVTM and CDR2 is ANQGSEA. The V and J ends lost 7 bases and 11 bases respectively, with 20 bases between them. The CDR3 spells CSGALEARLAFF. The CDR3, as DNA: TGCAGCGGAGCTCTAGAGGCGAGGTTGGCTTTCTTT.

In its sample, this clone was seen once. This chain uses TRBV15 with TRBJ1-5, with TRBD1 matching over 9 bases. Germline values: CDR1 LNHNV, CDR2 YYDKDF (reference sequence). The ends lost 0 bases at V and 4 bases at J; junction bases unmatched: 1. The CDR3 length is 15 residues. CDR3 residues: CATSREQGANQPQHF. DNA of the CDR3: TGTGCCACCAGCAGAGAACAGGGGGCGAATCAGCCCCAGCATTTT.

The V call is TRBV11-3, the J call TRBJ2-3; 10 nucleotides agree with TRBD2. In germline, CDR1 is SGHNT, CDR2 YENEEA. V gave up 1 base and J gave up 4 bases; unmatched junction bases: 2. The CDR3 spans 15 residues. CDR3 DNA: TGTGCCAGCAGCTTAGCTGGGACTAGCGCAGATACGCAGTATTTT. Amino acid sequence: CASSLAGTSADTQYF.

The rearrangement uses TRBV15 and TRBJ2-5; D remains unclear. V was shortened by 4 bases and J by 1 base, with 4 bases between the two germline ends. CDR3 length: 12 residues. The germline V gene has CDR1 LNHNV and CDR2 YYDKDF (reference sequence). The CDR3 region has the DNA TGTGCCACCAGCATTGGCCAAGAGACCCAGTACTTC. It is translated as CATSIGQETQYF.

This rearrangement joins TRBV11-3 to TRBJ1-6, with 9 bases matching TRBD1. CDR1 is SGHNT, CDR2 YENEEA, per germline. J was trimmed by 10 bases and V by 5 bases; bases with no gene match: 12. The CDR3 contains 16 residues. The CDR3 sequence is CASSLTGGGNPSPLHF. CDR3 bases: TGTGCCAGCAGCCTTACAGGGGGCGGAAACCCCTCACCCCTCCACTTT.

The chain employs TRBV10-3 and TRBJ2-2, with D possibly called TRBD1 or TRBD2 (7 bases each). The germline CDR1 and CDR2 sequences are ENHRY and SYGVKD. V was shortened by 5 bases and J by 0 bases, with 13 bases between the two germline ends. This CDR3 contains 16 residues. DNA of the CDR3: TGTGCCATCAGTTGGGAGGGGGCATCGAACACCGGGGAGCTGTTTTTT. Protein sequence: CAISWEGASNTGELFF.

V and J are TRBV6-5 and TRBJ2-1; D not resolved. V dropped 0 bases and J dropped 7 bases, with 7 bases sitting between them. CDR3 length: 13 amino acids. Germline loops: CDR1 MNHEY, CDR2 SVGAGI. The CDR3 protein is CASSYSRGNEQFF. CDR3 in DNA: TGTGCCAGCAGTTACTCCCGAGGAAATGAGCAGTTCTTC.

The chain joins TRBV11-2 to TRBJ1-2; 8 bases map to TRBD1. The V gene's germline CDR1 is SGHAT and CDR2 FQNNGV. This CDR3 comprises 15 residues. With 0 bases clipped from V and 8 bases from J, the junction kept 8 bases outside the gene matches. Written as DNA, the CDR3 is TGTGCCAGCAGCTTAGATAGGACAGGGATCCGCGGCTACACCTTC. As protein: CASSLDRTGIRGYTF.

The chain combines TRBV29-1 with TRBJ1-4; D perhaps matches TRBD1 (5 bases). Germline CDR1 reads SQVTM; CDR2 reads ANQGSEA. Trimming stripped 4 bases from V and 7 bases from J, with 13 bases between. The CDR3 covers 13 residues. The chain's CDR3 is CSVGGERGEKLFF. The CDR3 DNA is TGCAGCGTTGGGGGCGAACGGGGTGAAAAACTGTTTTTT.

J is TRBJ2-1 and V is TRBV21-1. TRBV21-1 is described as a pseudogene. There are 12 residues in the CDR3. The CDR3 bases are TGTGCCAGCAGCTCGGACGGGAATGAGCAGTTCTTC. Translating gives CASSSDGNEQFF.

J is TRBJ1-1 and V is TRBV7-2; 10 nucleotides align to TRBD1. The germline gives CDR1 SGHTA, CDR2 FQGNSA. After removal of 4 bases from V and 5 bases from J, the junction contained 10 bases not matched to a gene. The CDR3 has 16 residues. Here the CDR3 reads CASSSSPGTGETEAFF. The DNA for the CDR3 is TGTGCCAGCAGCTCCTCACCTGGGACAGGGGAGACTGAAGCTTTCTTT.

Comment on this clone: Distinct nucleotide sequences in the sample also encode this CDR3. V usage is TRBV7-2 and J usage is TRBJ2-2, with D unresolved. The CDR3 totals 12 residues. The germline CDR1 and CDR2 sequences are SGHTA and FQGNSA. The V end lost 6 bases, the J end lost 5 bases, and 7 bases lay between the germline ends. CDR3 protein: CASSLWTGELFF. As DNA, the CDR3 is TGTGCCAGCAGTCTTTGGACCGGGGAGCTGTTTTTT.

This clone was counted a few times. V usage is TRBV4-3 and J usage is TRBJ2-3; D is undetermined. The CDR3 is 16 residues long. The V gene's germline CDR1 is LGHNA and CDR2 YSLEER. Trimming removed 0 bases at V and 0 bases at J, with 10 bases between. The CDR3 region has the DNA TGCGCCAGCAGCCAAGATCAAGGCTGGAGCACAGATACGCAGTATTTT. It encodes CASSQDQGWSTDTQYF.

The V gene is TRBV30, the J gene TRBJ2-3; D is unclear. Germline values: CDR1 GTSNPN, CDR2 SVGIG (reference sequence). The V gene lost 0 bases and the J gene lost 1 base, with 11 bases spanning the gap. The CDR3 loop spans 15 amino acids. CDR3 bases: TGTGCCTGGAGTGTACACGGCTGGGGCACAGATACGCAGTATTTT. It is translated as CAWSVHGWGTDTQYF.

V and J are TRBV19 and TRBJ2-1; D is unclear. V gave up 5 bases and J gave up 8 bases, with 10 bases separating them. The CDR3 is 12 amino acids. Germline CDR1 and CDR2: LNHDA and SQIVND (reference sequence). CDR3 DNA sequence: TGTGCCAGTAGTTTGGTAGTACATGAGCAGTTCTTC. It specifies CASSLVVHEQFF.

The rearrangement joins TRBV6-6 to TRBJ2-5; the match to TRBD1 covers 8 bases. Germline V gives CDR1 MNHNY, CDR2 SVGAGI (reference sequence). The CDR3 contains 15 residues. Trimming took 0 bases from V and 5 from J; bases not matched to a gene: 5. CDR3: CASSYSMDRAETQYF. The CDR3 DNA reads as TGTGCCAGCAGTTACTCGATGGACAGGGCGGAGACCCAGTACTTC.

This chain joins TRBV28 and TRBJ2-5; TRBD2 matches at 12 bases. CDR1 is MDHEN and CDR2 is SYDVKM in the germline V gene. V was pared by 3 bases and J by 4 bases, with 9 bases of the junction left unmatched. The CDR3 is made up of 17 amino acids. CDR3 DNA sequence: TGTGCCAGCAGTTTGAGGACTAGCGGGATGACCTTAGAGACCCAGTACTTC. Translated, it gives CASSLRTSGMTLETQYF. Full variable domain (missing parts from reference TRBV28 and TRBJ2-5): DVKVTQSSRYLVKRTGEKVFLECVQDMDHENMFWYRQDPGLGLRLIYFSYDVKMKEKGDIPEGYSVSREKKERFSLILESASTNQTSMYLCASSLRTSGMTLETQYFGPGTRLLVL.

The V call is TRBV2, the J call TRBJ1-2; D gene ambiguous. The CDR3 covers 12 residues. In germline, CDR1 is SNHLY, CDR2 FYNNEI. Trimming removed 6 bases from V and 4 bases from J, with 9 bases in between. CDR3 bases: TGTGCCAGCAGGCGATACTTCTATGGCTACACCTTC. Its protein is CASRRYFYGYTF.

V usage is TRBV7-8 and J usage is TRBJ2-3, with a possible D match to TRBD2 (5 bases). Looked up from germline, CDR1 is SGHVS and CDR2 is FQNEAQ. The CDR3 extends over 14 amino acids. Trimming took 1 base from V and 6 from J, leaving 11 bases between them. CDR3 DNA sequence: TGTGCCAGCAGCTTAGTCAGCGGTTTCGATACGCAGTATTTT. It yields the protein CASSLVSGFDTQYF.

The chain recombines TRBV11-2 with TRBJ1-1; maybe TRBD1 (5 bases). Germline-derived CDR1 and CDR2 are SGHAT and FQNNGV. The length of the CDR3 is 13 residues. V lost 5 bases and J 1 base, leaving 8 bases between the germline ends. The CDR3 coding sequence is TGTGCCAGCAGCCTGGGACGGAACACTGAAGCTTTCTTT. Protein product: CASSLGRNTEAFF.

The V call is TRBV6-5, the J call TRBJ2-1, with TRBD1 as a possible D gene (5 bases). V lost 8 bases and J 10 bases, leaving 12 bases between the germline ends. The CDR3 sequence is 11 residues long. Germline V gene sequence: CDR1 MNHEY, CDR2 SVGAGI. CDR3 in amino acids: CASEHRSEQFF. The CDR3 DNA reads TGTGCCAGCGAACACAGGTCCGAGCAGTTCTTC.

The rearrangement uses TRBV4-3 and TRBJ2-3; no clear D. Trimming shortened V by 4 bases and J by 5 bases, and 10 bases separated the two germline ends. Per the germline V gene, CDR1 is LGHNA and CDR2 is YSLEER. The CDR3 covers 13 residues. This chain's CDR3 is CASSPLLVDTQYF. DNA for the CDR3: TGCGCCAGCAGCCCGCTTCTGGTAGATACGCAGTATTTT.